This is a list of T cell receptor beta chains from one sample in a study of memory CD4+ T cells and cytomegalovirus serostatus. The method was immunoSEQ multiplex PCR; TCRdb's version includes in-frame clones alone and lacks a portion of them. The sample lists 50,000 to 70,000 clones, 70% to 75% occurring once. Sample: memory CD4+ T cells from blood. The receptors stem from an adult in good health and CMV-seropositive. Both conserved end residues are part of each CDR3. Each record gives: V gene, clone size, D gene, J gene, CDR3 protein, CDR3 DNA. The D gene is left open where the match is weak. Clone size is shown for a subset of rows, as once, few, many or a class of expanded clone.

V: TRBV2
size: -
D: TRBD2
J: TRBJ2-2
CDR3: CASSVFNLAGVGTGELFF
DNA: TGTGCCAGCAGTGTCTTTAATTTGGCGGGAGTTGGAACCGGGGAGCTGTTTTTT

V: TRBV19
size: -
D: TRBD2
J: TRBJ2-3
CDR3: CASSRLAGMRTDTQYF
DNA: TGTGCCAGTAGTAGACTAGCGGGAATGAGGACAGATACGCAGTATTTT

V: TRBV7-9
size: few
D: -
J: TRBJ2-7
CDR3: CASSLEGIFSYEQYF
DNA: TGTGCCAGCAGCTTAGAAGGGATTTTCTCCTACGAGCAGTACTTC

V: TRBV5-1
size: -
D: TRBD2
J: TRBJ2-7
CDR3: CASSGSGRDHEQYF
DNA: TGCGCCAGCAGCGGGAGCGGGAGGGACCACGAGCAGTACTTC

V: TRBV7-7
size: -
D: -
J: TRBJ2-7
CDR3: CASSGVLEGESEQYF
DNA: TGTGCCAGCAGCGGTGTGTTGGAGGGGGAGAGCGAGCAGTACTTC

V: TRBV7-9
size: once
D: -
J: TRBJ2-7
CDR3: CASSLTSDMTNKQYF
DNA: TGTGCCAGCAGCTTAACGTCGGACATGACCAATAAGCAGTACTTC

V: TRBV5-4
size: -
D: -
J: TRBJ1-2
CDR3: CASSLEGGSGIGGYTF
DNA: TGTGCCAGCAGCTTGGAGGGGGGATCGGGCATAGGTGGCTACACCTTC

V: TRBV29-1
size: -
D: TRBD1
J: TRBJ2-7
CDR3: CSVEGTGAYEQYF
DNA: TGCAGCGTTGAGGGGACAGGGGCTTACGAGCAGTACTTC

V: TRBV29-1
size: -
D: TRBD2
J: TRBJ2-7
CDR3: CSVTFPSGDLYEQYF
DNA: TGCAGCGTCACCTTCCCTAGCGGGGATCTTTACGAGCAGTACTTC

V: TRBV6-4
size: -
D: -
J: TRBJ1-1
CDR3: CARGQQNTEAFF
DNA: TGTGCCAGAGGACAACAGAACACTGAAGCTTTCTTT

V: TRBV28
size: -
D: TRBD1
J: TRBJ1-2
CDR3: CASRQGDSGYTF
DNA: TGTGCCAGCAGACAGGGGGACTCTGGCTACACCTTC

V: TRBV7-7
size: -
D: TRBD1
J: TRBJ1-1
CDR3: CASSSLTGTEAFF
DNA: TGTGCCAGCAGCTCGCTGACAGGGACTGAAGCTTTCTTT

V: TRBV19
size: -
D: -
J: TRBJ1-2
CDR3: CASSISGDNYGYTF
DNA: TGTGCCAGTAGTATATCGGGGGATAACTATGGCTACACCTTC

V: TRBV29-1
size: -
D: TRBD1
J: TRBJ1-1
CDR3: CSGSTAGGSEAFF
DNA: TGCAGCGGCTCAACCGCAGGGGGCTCTGAAGCTTTCTTT

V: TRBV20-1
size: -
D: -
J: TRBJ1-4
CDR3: CSLNRDPKLFF
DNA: TGCAGTTTAAACCGGGACCCAAAACTGTTTTTT

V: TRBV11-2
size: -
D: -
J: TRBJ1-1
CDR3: CASSLGEGYQAFF
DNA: TGTGCCAGCAGCTTAGGGGAGGGTTACCAAGCTTTCTTT

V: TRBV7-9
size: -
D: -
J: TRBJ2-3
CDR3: CASSSTGTADTQYF
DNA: TGTGCCAGCAGCTCTACCGGGACTGCAGATACGCAGTATTTT

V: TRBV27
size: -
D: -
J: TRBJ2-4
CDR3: CASSLSAGPGDIQYF
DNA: TGTGCCAGCAGTTTATCTGCGGGGCCCGGGGACATTCAGTACTTC

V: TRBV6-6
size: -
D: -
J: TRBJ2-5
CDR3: CASSHKNPGPGVNQYF
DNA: TGTGCCAGCAGTCATAAGAACCCAGGCCCTGGTGTGAACCAGTACTTC

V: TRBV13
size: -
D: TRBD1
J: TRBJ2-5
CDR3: CASSLRTGISETQYF
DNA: TGTGCCAGCAGCCTTAGGACAGGGATAAGCGAGACCCAGTACTTC

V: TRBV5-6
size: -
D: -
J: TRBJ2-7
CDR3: CASSFQRVEQYF
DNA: TGTGCCAGCAGCTTTCAAAGGGTCGAGCAGTACTTC

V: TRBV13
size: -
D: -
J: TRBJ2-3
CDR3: CASSLGEADTQYF
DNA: TGTGCCAGCAGCTTAGGGGAGGCAGATACGCAGTATTTT

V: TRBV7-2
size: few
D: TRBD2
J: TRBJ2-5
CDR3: CASSLDGPGLAGVGETQYF
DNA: TGTGCCAGCAGCTTAGATGGACCGGGACTAGCGGGAGTGGGGGAGACCCAGTACTTC

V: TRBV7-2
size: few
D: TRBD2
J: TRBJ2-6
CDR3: CASSLRLAGASGANVLTF
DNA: TGTGCCAGCAGCTTAAGACTAGCGGGAGCCTCTGGGGCCAACGTCCTGACTTTC

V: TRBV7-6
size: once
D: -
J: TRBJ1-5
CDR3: CASSLAEYQPQHF
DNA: TGTGCCAGCAGCTTAGCCGAGTATCAGCCCCAGCATTTT

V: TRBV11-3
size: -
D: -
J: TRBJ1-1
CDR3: CASGGWNTEAFF
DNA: TGTGCCAGCGGGGGATGGAACACTGAAGCTTTCTTT

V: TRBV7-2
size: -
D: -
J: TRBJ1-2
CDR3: CASSLIPLYGYTF
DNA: TGTGCCAGCAGCTTGATACCCCTCTATGGCTACACCTTC

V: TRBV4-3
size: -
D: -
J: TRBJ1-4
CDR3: CASSQETWGEKLFF
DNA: TGCGCCAGCAGCCAAGAAACCTGGGGTGAAAAACTGTTTTTT

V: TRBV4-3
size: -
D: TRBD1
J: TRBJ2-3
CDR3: CASSQGTQGKDTQYF
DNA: TGCGCCAGCAGCCAGGGAACACAGGGGAAAGATACGCAGTATTTT

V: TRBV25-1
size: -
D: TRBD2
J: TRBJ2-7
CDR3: CATTTSGGLSSYEQYF
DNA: TGTGCCACCACGACTAGCGGGGGGCTTAGCTCCTACGAGCAGTACTTC

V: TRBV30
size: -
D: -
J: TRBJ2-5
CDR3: CAWNPDNQETQYF
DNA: TGTGCCTGGAACCCCGACAACCAAGAGACCCAGTACTTC

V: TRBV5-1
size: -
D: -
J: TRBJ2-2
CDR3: CASSLGTTNTGELFF
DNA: TGCGCCAGCAGCCTAGGGACGACGAACACCGGGGAGCTGTTTTTT

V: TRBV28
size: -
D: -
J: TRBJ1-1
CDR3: CASSLGTRVGNTEAFF
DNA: TGTGCCAGCAGTTTAGGGACAAGGGTAGGAAACACTGAAGCTTTCTTT

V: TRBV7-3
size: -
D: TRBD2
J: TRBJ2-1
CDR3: CASSLLAGSSVEQFF
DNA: TGTGCCAGCAGCTTATTAGCGGGATCGTCCGTCGAGCAGTTCTTC

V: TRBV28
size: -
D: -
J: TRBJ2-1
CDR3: CASSYFGTGDGEQFF
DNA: TGTGCCAGCAGCTACTTCGGGACGGGGGACGGTGAGCAGTTCTTC

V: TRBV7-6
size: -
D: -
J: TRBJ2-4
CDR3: CASSHDLAKNIQYF
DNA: TGTGCCAGCAGCCACGATTTAGCCAAAAACATTCAGTACTTC

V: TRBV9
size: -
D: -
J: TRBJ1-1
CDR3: CASSVQGRNTEAFF
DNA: TGTGCCAGCAGCGTACAGGGACGGAACACTGAAGCTTTCTTT

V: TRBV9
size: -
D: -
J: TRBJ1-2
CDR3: CASSVENYGYTF
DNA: TGTGCCAGCAGCGTAGAGAACTATGGCTACACCTTC

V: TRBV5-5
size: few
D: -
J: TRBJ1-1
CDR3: CASSRSGQGYTEAFF
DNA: TGTGCCAGCAGCCGCTCAGGTCAGGGCTACACTGAAGCTTTCTTT

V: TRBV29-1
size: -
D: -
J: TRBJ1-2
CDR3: CSVGPAGGYTF
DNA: TGCAGCGTAGGGCCGGCGGGAGGCTACACCTTC

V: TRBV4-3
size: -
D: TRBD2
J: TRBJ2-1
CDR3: CASSRIAGAEQFF
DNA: TGCGCCAGCAGCCGGATAGCGGGAGCCGAGCAGTTCTTC

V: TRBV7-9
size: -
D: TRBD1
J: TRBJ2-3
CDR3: CASSSGQGNTDTQYF
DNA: TGTGCCAGCAGCTCAGGACAGGGAAACACAGATACGCAGTATTTT

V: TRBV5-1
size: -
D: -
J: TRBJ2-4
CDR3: CASSFRESKNIQYF
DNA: TGCGCCAGCAGCTTCCGGGAGAGCAAAAACATTCAGTACTTC

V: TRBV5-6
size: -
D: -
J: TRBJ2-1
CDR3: CASSFQGGDEQFF
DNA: TGTGCCAGCAGCTTCCAGGGGGGCGATGAGCAGTTCTTC